This T cell receptor (beta chain) was obtained from a study of blood T cell repertoires in COVID-19 (dated by TCRdb to 2020 to 2022). At the level of the whole study: Samples covering the acute and convalescent phases of COVID-19 were provided by collaborators in the United States, Italy and Spain. HLA class I and class II types, where available, came from metadata supplied by the sample provider rather than from assay-based typing. The repertoires were made available in a free public database intended to serve as a resource for research on the immune response to SARS-CoV-2. Subjects who had been exposed to COVID-19, were actively infected with it, or had recovered from it provided the deeply sampled blood TCRbeta repertoires that made up the dataset. The material from the prospective study consisted of cDNA or gDNA derived from T cells, B-cell-depleted T cells, or PBMCs. The samples were drawn from the first 160 participants of the ongoing ImmuneRACE study and from 1,254 subjects provided by 6 global collaborators. Nearly every sample came with metadata listing a de-identified subject ID, COVID-19 status, age in years and sex. Results the study describes overall, beyond this receptor: The quantity of clinical and demographic metadata differed by source and by participant and was supplied without curation.

At the junction V is shortened by 9 bases and J by 5 bases, with 18 bases in between. In the germline V gene, CDR1 corresponds to LGHNT and CDR2 to FRNRAP. The CDR3, from cysteine to phenylalanine, totals 14 residues. The DNA shown is the 42-base CDR3, in frame from base 1. Note on this clone: Its target antigen remains unknown. No much larger clonotype is one base removed from it; base qualities were not supplied.

A second Seattle source provided samples from volunteer blood donors who had recovered from COVID-19. The collaborating institutions used their own protocols to collect whole blood in K2EDTA tubes. For TCRbeta analysis, collaborator samples were shipped as frozen whole blood, as isolated PBMCs, or as DNA extracted from either sample type. TCRbeta CDR3 regions were amplified from genomic DNA by means of the immunoSEQ Assay, a bias-controlled multiplex PCR. The source study handled its data this way. The number of nucleated cells in each sample was estimated by amplification of reference gene primers within the assay. Sequence reads were collapsed and filtered to measure the absolute abundance of every unique TCRbeta CDR3 rearrangement. For each sample, productive Simpson clonality was calculated by taking the square root of Simpson's diversity index across productive rearrangements. Drawn from immuneACCESS, this table holds only the in-frame rearrangements with V and J called that TCRdb kept. Clones are partly lost; checked studies trace under half to an unresolved V gene and leave the rest unexplained. The D gene and trimming were derived from the DNA, and the V and J assignments and clone size from that table. The sample table lists roughly 350,000 clones, about 90% of them with a count of one. The top ten constitute about 3.5% of the sample.

The sequenced material came from peripheral blood. The rearranged chain carries TRBV12-5 and TRBJ2-3; TRBD1 is possibly the D segment (6 matching bases). The receptor was derived from a woman between 18 and 29 years old who had recovered from COVID-19. The CDR3 region: CASEDSSGRDTQYF. The bases are TGTGCTAGCGAGGACAGCAGTGGACGAGATACGCAGTATTTT.